The T cell receptor beta chain under discussion was sequenced for a study of blood T cells in healthy people across ages. The second PCR ran about 6 to 12 cycles with a sample-barcoded 5' primer and J-beta primers. TCRdb passed the 5' RACE reads through MiXCR, listing each CDR3 protein once. The sample comprises some 1.5 million distinct CDR3 sequences, roughly 28% of which are singletons, and roughly 8% rests with the top ten. Ten milliliters of peripheral blood were drawn from each donor into EDTA-treated tubes. Per individual sample, total RNA of at least 6 micrograms was extracted. This clonotype came up a few times. V lost 0 bases and J lost 8, with 18 bases in between. The CDR3 totals 16 residues. Germline V gene lookup returns CDR1 SGHRS and CDR2 YFSETQ.

The sequenced sample was blood. The origin of this receptor is a woman aged 30 to 39 in good health. J is TRBJ2-1 and V is TRBV5-1, with D perhaps given as TRBD1 or TRBD2 (5 bases each). CDR3: CASSLDGGAGNHEQFF. The CDR3 DNA is TGCGCCAGCAGCTTGGATGGGGGAGCAGGAAATCATGAGCAGTTCTTC.